The clone carrying this T cell receptor (beta chain) was detected only a few times. A far larger clone lies a single base away; this is likely a read error. This same CDR3 is encoded by further DNA sequences in the sample. The sample comes from a study of cytomegalovirus exposure and HLA in healthy donors. A multiplex PCR was run with 60 Vbeta primers and 13 Jbeta primers. Some clones are missing from TCRdb's copy, which holds only in-frame ones; the method was immunoSEQ multiplex PCR. The table lists 70,000 or so clones, approximately 72% of them singletons. The CDR3 is 16 residues long. The germline gives CDR1 SGHVS, CDR2 FNYEAQ.

This receptor was obtained from a young woman in good health and CMV-seronegative. The sample was PBMCs. The rearrangement joins TRBV7-6 to TRBJ2-2; D is possibly TRBD1 or TRBD2 (6 bases each). In nucleotides, the CDR3 is TGTGCCCGCAGCTTAGCGGCAGGGGTCTACACCGGGGAGCTGTTTTTT. Protein product: CARSLAAGVYTGELFF. Full variable domain (rest looked up from reference TRBV7-6 and TRBJ2-2): GAGVSQSPRYKVTKRGQDVALRCDPISGHVSLYWYRQALGQGPEFLTYFNYEAQQDKSGLPNDRFSAERPEGSISTLTIQRTEQRDSAMYRCARSLAAGVYTGELFFGEGSRLTVL.